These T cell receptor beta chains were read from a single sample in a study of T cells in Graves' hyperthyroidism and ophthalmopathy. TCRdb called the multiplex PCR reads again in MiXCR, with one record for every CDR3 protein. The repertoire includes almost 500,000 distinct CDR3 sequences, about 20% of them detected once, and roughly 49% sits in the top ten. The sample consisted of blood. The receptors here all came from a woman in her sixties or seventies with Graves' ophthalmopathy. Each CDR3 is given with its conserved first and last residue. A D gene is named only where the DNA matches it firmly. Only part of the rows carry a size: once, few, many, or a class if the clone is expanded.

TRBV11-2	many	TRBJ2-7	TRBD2	CASSFPGLPSYEQYF	TGTGCCAGCAGCTTTCCGGGACTACCCTCCTACGAGCAGTACTTC
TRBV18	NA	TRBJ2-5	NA	CASSQYGAQETQYF	TGTGCCAGCTCACAATATGGTGCTCAAGAGACCCAGTACTTC
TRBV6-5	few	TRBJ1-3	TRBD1	CASSYSSQGAGNTIYF	TGTGCCAGCAGTTACTCGAGTCAGGGGGCTGGAAACACCATATATTTT
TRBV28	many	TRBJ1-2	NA	CASSYALNYGYTF	TGTGCCAGCAGTTATGCCTTGAACTATGGCTACACCTTC
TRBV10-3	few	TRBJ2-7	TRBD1	CAISTGQSYEQYF	TGTGCCATCAGTACGGGACAGTCCTACGAGCAGTACTTC
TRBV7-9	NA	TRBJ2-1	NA	CASSLARVVARGGYNEQFF	TGTGCCAGCAGCTTAGCCAGGGTAGTCGCGAGAGGGGGCTACAATGAGCAGTTCTTC
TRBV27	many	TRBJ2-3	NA	CASSPGLDTQYF	TGTGCCAGCAGTCCGGGCCTAGATACGCAGTATTTT
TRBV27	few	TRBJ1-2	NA	CASRPGTLANYGYTF	TGTGCCAGCAGACCCGGGACCTTAGCTAACTATGGCTACACCTTC
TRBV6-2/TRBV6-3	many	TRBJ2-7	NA	CASSAPNYEQYF	TGTGCCAGCAGTGCCCCTAACTACGAGCAGTACTTC
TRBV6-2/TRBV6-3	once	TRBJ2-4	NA	CASSYGGDRLVIKYF	TGTGCCAGCAGTTACGGCGGGGACCGGTTGGTGATTAAGTACTTC
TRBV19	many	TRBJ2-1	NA	CASSIKQGGSYNEQFF	TGTGCCAGTAGTATAAAGCAGGGGGGCTCCTACAATGAGCAGTTCTTC
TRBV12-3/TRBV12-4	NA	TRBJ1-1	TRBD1	CASTLGTGAEAFF	TGTGCCAGCACCTTAGGGACAGGGGCTGAAGCTTTCTTT
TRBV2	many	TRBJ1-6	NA	CASTVGRNNSPLHF	TGTGCCAGCACCGTGGGACGGAATAATTCACCCCTCCACTTT
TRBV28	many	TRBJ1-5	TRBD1	CASRPQGARQPQHF	TGTGCCAGCAGACCACAGGGGGCGAGACAGCCCCAGCATTTT
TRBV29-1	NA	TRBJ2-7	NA	CSVASPAGNSYEQYF	TGCAGCGTTGCTTCCCCGGCAGGGAATTCCTACGAGCAGTACTTC
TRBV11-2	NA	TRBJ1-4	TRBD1	CASSLSTGGSEKLFF	TGTGCCAGCAGCTTATCTACAGGGGGCTCTGAAAAACTGTTTTTT
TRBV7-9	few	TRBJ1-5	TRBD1	CASSRGQGASNQPQHF	TGTGCCAGCAGCCGTGGACAGGGAGCAAGCAATCAGCCCCAGCATTTT
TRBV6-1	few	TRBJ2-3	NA	CASKQSSDTQYF	TGTGCCAGCAAGCAGAGCTCAGATACGCAGTATTTT
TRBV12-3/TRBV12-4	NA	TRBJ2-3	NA	CASSFGIYSRGADTQYF	TGTGCCAGCAGTTTCGGTATTTATTCGAGAGGTGCAGATACGCAGTATTTT
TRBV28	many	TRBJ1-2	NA	CASSLRPAGYGYTF	TGTGCCAGCAGTTTACGGCCAGCGGGTTATGGCTACACCTTC
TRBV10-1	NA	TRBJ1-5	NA	CASSEGLGGQPQHF	TGCGCCAGCAGTGAGGGGCTGGGGGGCCAGCCCCAGCATTTT
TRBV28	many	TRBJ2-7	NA	CASSLPAGGYYEQYF	TGTGCCAGCAGCCTCCCGGCAGGAGGCTACTACGAGCAGTACTTC
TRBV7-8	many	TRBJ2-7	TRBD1	CASSPTGQVYEQYF	TGTGCCAGCAGCCCCACCGGACAGGTTTACGAGCAGTACTTC
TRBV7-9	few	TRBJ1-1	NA	CASSLVGAAFF	TGTGCCAGCAGCTTAGTGGGAGCCGCTTTCTTT
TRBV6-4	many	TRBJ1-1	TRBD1	CASRTGEGTEAFF	TGTGCCAGCAGGACAGGGGAGGGCACTGAAGCTTTCTTT
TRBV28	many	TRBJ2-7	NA	CATRGTPEQYF	TGTGCCACCCGGGGGACCCCCGAGCAGTACTTC
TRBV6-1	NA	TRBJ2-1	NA	CASSVSRVNEQFF	TGTGCCAGCAGTGTCTCCCGGGTCAATGAGCAGTTCTTC
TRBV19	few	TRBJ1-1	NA	CASSYNKGHANTEAFF	TGTGCCAGTAGTTACAATAAGGGACACGCGAACACTGAAGCTTTCTTT